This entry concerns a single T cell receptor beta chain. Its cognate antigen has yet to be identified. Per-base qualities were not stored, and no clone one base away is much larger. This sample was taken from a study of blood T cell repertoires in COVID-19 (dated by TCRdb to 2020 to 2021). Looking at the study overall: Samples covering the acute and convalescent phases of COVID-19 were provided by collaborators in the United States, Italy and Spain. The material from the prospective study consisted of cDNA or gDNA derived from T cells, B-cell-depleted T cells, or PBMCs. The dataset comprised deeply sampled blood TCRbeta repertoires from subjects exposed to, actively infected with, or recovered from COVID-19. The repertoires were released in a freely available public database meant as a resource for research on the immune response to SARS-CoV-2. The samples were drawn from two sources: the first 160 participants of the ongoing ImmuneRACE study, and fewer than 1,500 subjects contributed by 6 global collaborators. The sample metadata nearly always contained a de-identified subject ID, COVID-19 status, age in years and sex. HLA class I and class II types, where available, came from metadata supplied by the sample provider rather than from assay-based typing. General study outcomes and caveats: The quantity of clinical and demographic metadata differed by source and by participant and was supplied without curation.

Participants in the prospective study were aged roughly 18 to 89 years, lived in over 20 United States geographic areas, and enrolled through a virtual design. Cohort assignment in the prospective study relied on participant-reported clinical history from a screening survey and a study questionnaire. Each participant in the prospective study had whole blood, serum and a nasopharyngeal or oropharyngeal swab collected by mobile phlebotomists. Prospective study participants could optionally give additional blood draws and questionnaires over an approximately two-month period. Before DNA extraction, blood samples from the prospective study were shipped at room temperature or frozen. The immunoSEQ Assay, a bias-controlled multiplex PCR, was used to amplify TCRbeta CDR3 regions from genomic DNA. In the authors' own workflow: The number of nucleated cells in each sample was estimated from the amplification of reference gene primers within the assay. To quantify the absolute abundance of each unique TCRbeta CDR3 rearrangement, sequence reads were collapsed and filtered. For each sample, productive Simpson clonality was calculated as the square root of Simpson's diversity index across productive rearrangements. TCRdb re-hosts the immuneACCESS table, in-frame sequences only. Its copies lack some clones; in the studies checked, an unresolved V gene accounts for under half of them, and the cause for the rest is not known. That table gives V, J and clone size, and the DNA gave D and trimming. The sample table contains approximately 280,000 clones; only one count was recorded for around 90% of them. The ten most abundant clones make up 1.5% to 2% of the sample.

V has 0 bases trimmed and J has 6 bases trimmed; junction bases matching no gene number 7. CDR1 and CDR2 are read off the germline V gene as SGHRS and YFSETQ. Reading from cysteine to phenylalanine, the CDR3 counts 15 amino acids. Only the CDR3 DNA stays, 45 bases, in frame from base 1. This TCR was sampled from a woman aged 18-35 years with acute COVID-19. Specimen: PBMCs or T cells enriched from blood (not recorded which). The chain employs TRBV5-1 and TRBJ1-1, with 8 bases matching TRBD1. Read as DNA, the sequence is TGCGCCAGCAGCTTGGCCGGGCAGGGGGCCCCTGAAGCTTTCTTT. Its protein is CASSLAGQGAPEAFF. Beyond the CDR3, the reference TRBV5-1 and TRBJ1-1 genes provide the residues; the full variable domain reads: KAGVTQTPRYLIKTRGQQVTLSCSPISGHRSVSWYQQTPGQGLQFLFEYFSETQRNKGNFPGRFSGRQFSNSRSEMNVSTLELGDSALYLCASSLAGQGAPEAFFGQGTRLTVV.